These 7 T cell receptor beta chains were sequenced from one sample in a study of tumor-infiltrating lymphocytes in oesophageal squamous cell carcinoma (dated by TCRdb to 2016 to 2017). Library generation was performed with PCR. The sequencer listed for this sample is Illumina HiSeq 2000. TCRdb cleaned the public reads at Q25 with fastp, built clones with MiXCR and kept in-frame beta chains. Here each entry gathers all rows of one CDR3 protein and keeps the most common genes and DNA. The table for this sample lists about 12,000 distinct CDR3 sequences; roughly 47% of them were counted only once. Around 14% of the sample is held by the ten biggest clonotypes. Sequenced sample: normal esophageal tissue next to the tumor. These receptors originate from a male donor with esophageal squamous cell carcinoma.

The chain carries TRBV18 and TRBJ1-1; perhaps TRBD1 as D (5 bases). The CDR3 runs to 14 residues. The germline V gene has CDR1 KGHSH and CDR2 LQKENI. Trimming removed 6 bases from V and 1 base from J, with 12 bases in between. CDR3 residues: CASSRGGENTEAFF. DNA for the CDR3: TGTGCCAGCTCCCGGGGGGGGGAGAACACTGAAGCTTTCTTT. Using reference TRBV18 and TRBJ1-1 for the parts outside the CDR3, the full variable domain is NAGVMQNPRHLVRRRGQEARLRCSPMKGHSHVYWYRQLPEEGLKFMVYLQKENIIDESGMPKERFSAEFPKEGPSILRIQQVVRGDSAAYFCASSRGGENTEAFFGQGTRLTVV.

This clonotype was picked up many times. The CDR3 DNA follows: TGTGCCAGTAGTAACCAAATGGACAGCCGACGTAAGGGCTACACCTTC. It yields the protein CASSNQMDSRRKGYTF. The rearrangement joins TRBV19 to TRBJ1-2; the D gene is possibly TRBD1 (6 bases). CDR3 size: 16 residues. Germline loops: CDR1 LNHDA, CDR2 SQIVND (reference sequence). The germline V and J ends were trimmed by 4 bases and 8 bases, with 23 bases remaining between them.

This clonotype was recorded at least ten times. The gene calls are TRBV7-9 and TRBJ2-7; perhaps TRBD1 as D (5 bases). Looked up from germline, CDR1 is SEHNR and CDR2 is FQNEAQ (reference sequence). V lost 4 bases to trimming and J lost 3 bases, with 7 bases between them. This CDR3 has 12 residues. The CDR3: CASSSQVYEQYF. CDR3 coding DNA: TGTGCCAGCAGCTCACAGGTCTACGAGCAGTACTTC.

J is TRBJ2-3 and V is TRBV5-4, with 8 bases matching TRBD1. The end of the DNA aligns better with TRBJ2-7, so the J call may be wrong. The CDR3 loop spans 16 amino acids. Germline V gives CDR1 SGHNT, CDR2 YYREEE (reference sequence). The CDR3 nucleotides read TGTGCCAGCAGCTCGTGGCCGGGACAGGTCGCCTACGAGCAGTACTTC. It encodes CASSSWPGQVAYEQYF.

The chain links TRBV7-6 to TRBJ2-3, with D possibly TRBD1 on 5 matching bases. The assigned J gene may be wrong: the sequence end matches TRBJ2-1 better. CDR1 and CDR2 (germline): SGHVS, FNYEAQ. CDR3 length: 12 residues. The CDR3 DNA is TGTGCCAGCAGTCTTAGGGGTGCCGAGCAGTTCTTC. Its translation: CASSLRGAEQFF.

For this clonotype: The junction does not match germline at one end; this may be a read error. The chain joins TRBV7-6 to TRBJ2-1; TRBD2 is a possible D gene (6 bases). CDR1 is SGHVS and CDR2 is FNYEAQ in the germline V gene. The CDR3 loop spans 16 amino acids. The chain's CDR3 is CASSLESGEPYNEQFF. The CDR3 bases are TGTGCTAGCAGCTTAGAATCGGGGGAGCCCTACAATGAGCAGTTCTTC.

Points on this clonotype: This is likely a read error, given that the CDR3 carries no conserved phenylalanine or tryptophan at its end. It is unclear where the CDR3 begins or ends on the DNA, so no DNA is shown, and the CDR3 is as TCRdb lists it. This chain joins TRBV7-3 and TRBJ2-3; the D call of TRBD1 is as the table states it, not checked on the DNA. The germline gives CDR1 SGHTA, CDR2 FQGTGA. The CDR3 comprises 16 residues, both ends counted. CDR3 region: CASSPDRERHEQFFGP.